These T cell receptor beta chains were read from a single sample in a study of technical replicates of blood from several donors. Measured with immunoSEQ multiplex PCR; TCRdb has only the in-frame clones, and not every one. The table lists fewer than 90,000 clones, around 94% of them singletons, with around 0.25% in the top ten. Sequences were obtained from T cells isolated from PBMCs. Source of these receptors: a human donor in good health. Both conserved end residues are part of each CDR3. The D gene is left open where the match is weak. Expanded clones are given a class, and other clones once, few, many or no size at all.

TRBV27	TRBJ2-3	.	.	TGTGCCAGCAGTCACTCTAGCACAGATACGCAGTATTTT	CASSHSSTDTQYF
TRBV5-1	TRBJ2-2	.	.	TGCGCCAGCAGCCTCCGAACTGCCGGGACTTCCTCCATCACCGGGGAGCTGTTTTTT	CASSLRTAGTSSITGELFF
TRBV6-1	TRBJ2-7	TRBD2	.	TGTGCCAGCAGACTAAATAGCGGGAGTGACAACGAGCAGTACTTC	CASRLNSGSDNEQYF
TRBV11-3	TRBJ2-7	.	.	TGTGCCAGCAGGTCTCAGGTGTTCTCCTACGAGCAGTACTTC	CASRSQVFSYEQYF
TRBV6-5	TRBJ2-3	.	.	TGTGCCAGCACCTACGCCTCCACAGATACGCAGTATTTT	CASTYASTDTQYF
TRBV9	TRBJ2-3	TRBD2	.	TGTGCCAGCAGCGTAACTAGCGGTCAAAGAGATACGCAGTATTTT	CASSVTSGQRDTQYF
TRBV10-1	TRBJ2-3	TRBD2	.	TGCGCCAGCAGTGAGAATTCTGGGCGTAGCGGGGGACGCACAGATACGCAGTATTTT	CASSENSGRSGGRTDTQYF
TRBV5-4	TRBJ1-1	TRBD1	few	TGTGCCAGCAGCTTGGGACAGGGGGCCACTGAAGCTTTCTTT	CASSLGQGATEAFF
TRBV7-9	TRBJ1-5	.	.	TGTGCCAGCAGTTTGAGGGGGAGCAATCAGCCCCAGCATTTT	CASSLRGSNQPQHF
TRBV13	TRBJ2-3	.	once	TGTGCCAGCAGCTTTTTGAGTATGGGACTGGAGAGCACAGATACGCAGTATTTT	CASSFLSMGLESTDTQYF
TRBV19	TRBJ2-7	.	.	TGTGCCAGTAGTATAGGCGGGACAGCCGAGCAGTACTTC	CASSIGGTAEQYF
TRBV2	TRBJ2-5	.	.	TGTGCCAGCACTCCCCCTCGTCAAGAGACCCAGTACTTC	CASTPPRQETQYF
TRBV5-4	TRBJ2-6	.	.	TGTGCCAGCAGCTTGAAGCGGGACACCCTCTCTGGGGCCAACGTCCTGACTTTC	CASSLKRDTLSGANVLTF
TRBV27	TRBJ1-5	TRBD1	once	TGTGCCAGCAGTTTAATGTACAGGGGGGCCGGAGAGCAGCCCCAGCATTTT	CASSLMYRGAGEQPQHF
TRBV10-1	TRBJ2-7	TRBD2	once	TGCGCCAGCTCCCGGGGGGGTTCCTACGAGCAGTACTTC	CASSRGGSYEQYF
TRBV6-6	TRBJ1-5	TRBD1	.	TGTGCCAGCAGTGCAGTGGGGACAGGGCCTTATCAGCCCCAGCATTTT	CASSAVGTGPYQPQHF
TRBV25-1	TRBJ1-1	TRBD1	.	TGTGCCAGCAGTAACCGGGACAGGGAAATTCCTGAAGCTTTCTTT	CASSNRDREIPEAFF
TRBV4-2	TRBJ2-1	TRBD2	.	TGTGCCAGCAGCCAAGATCTCGGGGGGGGCGGTGTCAATGAGCAGTTCTTC	CASSQDLGGGGVNEQFF
TRBV5-1	TRBJ2-3	.	.	TGCGCCAGCAGCTTGGCCGGAGATACGCAGTATTTT	CASSLAGDTQYF
TRBV11-3	TRBJ1-2	.	.	TGTGCCAGCAGCTTAGTCCTGGGGGGTCCCAACTATGGCTACACCTTC	CASSLVLGGPNYGYTF
TRBV19	TRBJ2-1	TRBD2	.	TGTGCCAGTAGTATAGACTCCGGGGGGACGTACAATGAGCAGTTCTTC	CASSIDSGGTYNEQFF
TRBV12-5	TRBJ2-3	TRBD1	few	TGTGCTAGTGGTCCCGGACAGGGGGGAGATACGCAGTATTTT	CASGPGQGGDTQYF
TRBV11-2	TRBJ1-3	.	.	TGTGCCAGCAGCTTAGGGGGCCCCGGAAACACCATATATTTT	CASSLGGPGNTIYF
TRBV4-1	TRBJ1-2	.	.	TGCGCCAGCAGCCAAGATCTCTATGGCTACACCTTC	CASSQDLYGYTF
TRBV7-9	TRBJ2-2	TRBD1	.	TGTGCCAGCAGTATACAGGGGGCACGCAAACCCGGTATTTTTGGGGAGCTGTTTTTT	CASSIQGARKPGIFGELFF
TRBV6-5	TRBJ1-2	.	.	TGTGCCAGCAGTTATCAGGGAACGAACTATGGCTACACCTTC	CASSYQGTNYGYTF
TRBV5-1	TRBJ2-6	.	.	TGCGCCAGCAGCTTGGAGACAGGCTCTGGGGCCAACGTCCTGACTTTC	CASSLETGSGANVLTF
TRBV4-1	TRBJ1-1	TRBD1	.	TGCGCCAGCAGCCAAGGCCCAGGGGGATGGACTGAAGCTTTCTTT	CASSQGPGGWTEAFF
TRBV29-1	TRBJ1-5	.	.	TGCAGCGTTGAATCAGCCCAGCATTTT	CSVESAQHF
TRBV6-1	TRBJ1-1	.	.	TGTGCCAGCAGTGAAGGCTACAGGAGCCATTCTGAAGCTTTCTTT	CASSEGYRSHSEAFF
TRBV6-1	TRBJ1-2	.	.	TGTGCCAGCAACTCCCCGGGGGGAGCGAACTATGGCTACACCTTC	CASNSPGGANYGYTF
TRBV28	TRBJ1-1	.	.	TGTGCCAGCAGTTTCCCCGGGGTGAACACTGAAGCTTTCTTT	CASSFPGVNTEAFF
TRBV12-5	TRBJ1-1	.	.	TGTGCTAGTGGTTTAGTCTCGGGTCTGAACACTGAAGCTTTCTTT	CASGLVSGLNTEAFF
TRBV5-1	TRBJ1-5	TRBD1	.	TGCGCCAGCAGCCCGACAGGGAGTGAGGGTCAGCCCCAGCATTTT	CASSPTGSEGQPQHF
TRBV4-1	TRBJ2-3	.	.	TGCGCCAGCAGCCGCCTGGGCCAGAGCACAGATACGCAGTATTTT	CASSRLGQSTDTQYF
TRBV30	TRBJ1-1	.	few	TGTGCCTGGGGACAGAAGAACACTGAAGCTTTCTTT	CAWGQKNTEAFF
TRBV15	TRBJ1-1	.	.	TGTGCCACCAACCCCCTAAGAGGGAACACTGAAGCTTTCTTT	CATNPLRGNTEAFF
TRBV19	TRBJ2-5	.	.	TGTGCCAGTAGTATCGGGTTGCTAGCGCGTCAAGAGACCCAGTACTTC	CASSIGLLARQETQYF
TRBV7-2	TRBJ2-7	.	once	TGTGCCAGCAGCTTAGCAGGGAGCGAGCAGTACTTC	CASSLAGSEQYF
TRBV7-6	TRBJ2-1	.	.	TGTGCCAGCAGCTCCGAAGTCGGCAATGAGCAGTTCTTC	CASSSEVGNEQFF
TRBV19	TRBJ2-2	.	once	TGTGCCAGTAGTATTGGGGGGTGGGTTACCGGGGAGCTGTTTTTT	CASSIGGWVTGELFF